This TCR beta chain was identified during a study of OX40 agonist ivuxolimab in advanced cancers. Clones were read by immunoSEQ multiplex PCR, and TCRdb kept only the in-frame ones, dropping some. The sample records 25,000 to 35,000 clones, roughly 89% being singletons. A note on this clone: The antigen is not known.

General observations from the study: Among the nonresponders, some also had low normalized T-cell clonal expansion.

Germline loops: CDR1 LNHDA, CDR2 SQIVND (reference sequence). The CDR3 covers 16 residues. V dropped 5 bases and J dropped 2; count of bases not matched to a gene: 6. The source of this sequence is an adult with an advanced solid tumor such as melanoma, head and neck, liver or kidney cancer. The chain recombines TRBV19 with TRBJ2-6; 7 nucleotides align to TRBD1. This specimen consisted of CD4+ or CD8+ T cells sorted from blood, obtained in a trial of the OX40 agonist ivuxolimab. The chain's CDR3 is CASSLVGGAGANVLTF. The CDR3 nucleotides are TGTGCCAGTAGTCTAGTAGGGGGCGCTGGGGCCAACGTCCTGACTTTC.